Presented here are 16 T cell receptor beta chains from one specimen sequenced in a study of human T cells and chemical hapten exposure (dated by TCRdb to 2020 to 2023). Total RNA was extracted from unfractionated whole blood collected in Tempus Blood RNA tubes. The library was generated by 5' RACE. This sample was sequenced with an Illumina MiSeq. In TCRdb, the public reads were trimmed at Q25 with fastp and aligned with MiXCR, with productive beta chains retained. A single entry per CDR3 protein holds the most common genes and DNA from its merged rows. The sample profile shows some 150,000 distinct CDR3 sequences; roughly 4.1% of them were found once. The ten most abundant clones make up over 1.2% of the sample. The receptors here all came from a female donor in good health.

This clonotype was detected many times. This sequence joins TRBV7-9 and TRBJ1-5, with D hard to call. Germline CDR1 SEHNR, CDR2 FQNEAQ (reference sequence). The CDR3 contains 13 residues. Trimming took 2 bases from V and 1 from J, leaving 3 bases between them. The CDR3 nucleotides are TGTGCCAGCAGCTTACTCAGCAATCAGCCCCAGCATTTT. Residues: CASSLLSNQPQHF.

In this sample, this clonotype turned up many times. V usage is TRBV12-3 or TRBV12-4 and J usage is TRBJ1-2; no clear D gene. This CDR3 contains 12 residues. V shed 5 bases and J shed 3 bases, with 7 bases lying between them. The chain's CDR3 is CASSPSYYGYTF. The CDR3 coding sequence is TGTGCCAGCAGTCCTTCCTACTATGGCTACACCTTC.

This clonotype was counted many times. J is TRBJ1-1 and V is TRBV6-6; D call uncertain. The V and J ends lost 6 bases and 1 base respectively, with 9 bases between them. The germline V gene encodes CDR1 MNHNY and CDR2 SVGAGI (reference sequence). The CDR3 covers 13 residues. Here the CDR3 reads CASRVTKNTEAFF. Here the CDR3 DNA reads TGTGCCAGCAGGGTTACCAAGAACACTGAAGCTTTCTTT.

This clonotype was observed at least ten times. This chain links TRBV14 with TRBJ2-2; D remains ambiguous. The CDR3 has 13 residues. Trimming cost V 2 bases and J 7 bases, with 8 bases left between them. Germline CDR1 SGHDN, CDR2 FVKESK. Here the CDR3 reads CASSQPLGGELFF. CDR3 sequence (DNA): TGTGCCAGCAGCCAACCTTTGGGCGGGGAGCTGTTTTTT.

This clonotype occurred many times. The chain employs TRBV5-1 and TRBJ1-5; D possibly corresponds to TRBD1 (5 bases). V was shortened by 0 bases and J by 7 bases, with 14 bases between the two germline ends. The CDR3 contains 15 residues. Per the germline V gene, CDR1 is SGHRS and CDR2 is YFSETQ. CDR3 coding DNA: TGCGCCAGCAGCTTGGTCTGGCAGGGAGGCCAGCCCCAGCATTTT. Translating it yields CASSLVWQGGQPQHF.

This clonotype occurred many times. The genes are TRBV12-3 or TRBV12-4 and TRBJ2-5, with D unresolved. V was clipped by 5 bases and J by 3 bases, with 13 bases between them. The CDR3 length is 14 residues. CDR3 DNA sequence: TGTGCCAGCAGTCCCTTACCGGGTGAAGAGACCCAGTACTTC. The encoded protein is CASSPLPGEETQYF.

This chain connects TRBV10-3 to TRBJ2-1; D uncertain. Germline CDR1 is ENHRY and CDR2 is SYGVKD. V was cut by 3 bases and J by 10 bases, with 10 bases left in between. This CDR3 has 12 amino acids. CDR3 nucleotide sequence: TGTGCCATCAGTGATCTGGATCCCGAGCAGTTCTTC. Protein sequence: CAISDLDPEQFF.

This clonotype has a count of ten or more. This rearrangement joins TRBV12-3 or TRBV12-4 to TRBJ1-1; no reliable D call. V lost 5 bases to trimming and J lost 0 bases, with 16 bases between them. The CDR3 has 16 residues. CDR3 coding DNA: TGTGCCAGCAGTCCCCCCGACCGGGTGGTGAACACTGAAGCTTTCTTT. It is translated as CASSPPDRVVNTEAFF.

This clonotype was counted at least ten times. The CDR3 DNA is TGTGCCAGCAGCCAAGATTTACATGGGTATGGCTACACCTTC. It specifies CASSQDLHGYGYTF. The J gene is TRBJ1-2, the V gene TRBV14; the D is unclear. The V and J ends lost 0 bases and 5 bases respectively, with 10 bases between them. The germline CDR1 and CDR2 sequences are SGHDN and FVKESK. The CDR3 is made up of 14 amino acids. Looking up the rest from reference TRBV14 and TRBJ1-2 gives the full variable domain: EAGVTQFPSHSVIEKGQTVTLRCDPISGHDNLYWYRRVMGKEIKFLLHFVKESKQDESGMPNNRFLAERTGGTYSTLKVQPAELEDSGVYFCASSQDLHGYGYTFGSGTRLTVV.

Here the CDR3 reads CSATEDYGYTF. CDR3 coding DNA: TGCAGCGCGACAGAGGACTATGGCTACACCTTC. This rearrangement joins TRBV29-1 to TRBJ1-2; D perhaps matches TRBD1 (5 bases). The CDR3 consists of 11 residues. Germline-derived CDR1 and CDR2 are SQVTM and ANQGSEA. Trimming cost V 7 bases and J 3 bases, with 9 bases left between them.

This chain links TRBV18 with TRBJ2-3; 11 bases fit TRBD2. V dropped 6 bases and J dropped 5; count of bases not matched to a gene: 10. The CDR3 length is 16 residues. The V gene's germline CDR1 is KGHSH and CDR2 LQKENI. The CDR3 spells CASSPTSGGCGDTQYF. The CDR3 DNA is TGTGCCAGCTCCCCTACTAGCGGGGGATGCGGAGATACGCAGTATTTT.

This clonotype was seen a few times. The chain uses TRBV6-5 and TRBJ2-3; no definite D call. This CDR3 has 13 residues. Germline V lookup: CDR1 MNHEY, CDR2 SVGAGI. Trimming shortened V by 0 bases and J by 6 bases, and 7 bases separated the two germline ends. The CDR3, as DNA: TGTGCCAGCAGTTACTCCCCAGAGGATACGCAGTATTTT. Its protein product is CASSYSPEDTQYF.

This clonotype was picked up many times. The CDR3 DNA follows: TGTGCCACCAGTGATTTTGGGGGAGGCTACACCTTC. This encodes CATSDFGGGYTF. The chain carries TRBV24-1 and TRBJ1-2; TRBD1 might be the D (5 bases). Germline-derived CDR1 and CDR2 are KGHDR and SFDVKD. This CDR3 has 12 residues. V dropped 1 base and J dropped 8 bases, with 7 bases sitting between them.

This clonotype was seen repeatedly, ten times or more. The V gene is TRBV20-1, the J gene TRBJ2-7; a possible D gene is TRBD2 (6 bases). The CDR3 is made up of 14 amino acids. The V end lost 0 bases, the J end lost 3 bases, and 12 bases lay between the germline ends. Germline CDR1 and CDR2: DFQATT and SNEGSKA (reference sequence). The CDR3 reads CSARDSETSYEQYF. The CDR3 nucleotides are TGCAGTGCTAGAGATTCCGAGACTAGCTACGAGCAGTACTTC.

At least ten counts were recorded for this clonotype. The V call is TRBV27, the J call TRBJ2-5; D remains unclear. Deletions cut 7 bases from V and 5 bases from J, with 14 bases between. Germline loops: CDR1 MNHEY, CDR2 SMNVEV (reference sequence). This CDR3 is built from 13 residues. The CDR3 DNA sequence: TGTGCCAGCACCTTTATCCCCGGGGAGACCCAGTACTTC. Protein sequence: CASTFIPGETQYF.

The sample holds many counts of this clonotype. V gene TRBV29-1 combines with J gene TRBJ1-2, with 7 bases lining up with TRBD1. Trimming removed 1 base from V and 4 bases from J; junction bases left unmatched: 3. This CDR3 comprises 13 residues. Germline V gives CDR1 SQVTM, CDR2 ANQGSEA. CDR3 residues: CSVEGQGIYGYTF. CDR3 DNA sequence: TGCAGCGTTGAAGGACAGGGTATCTATGGCTACACCTTC.